The 2 T cell receptor beta chains presented below share a single source sample, sequenced in a study of STAT5B mutations in CD4+ large granular lymphocyte leukemia. This table comes from immunoSEQ multiplex PCR, and its TCRdb copy is limited to in-frame clones, with some not included. The data show around 38,000 clones, with about 85% seen just once and approximately 3.2% held by the top ten. Sequencing input: CD4+ T cells from blood buffy coats. The receptors originated from a human donor in good health.

The gene calls are TRBV11-2 and TRBJ2-1; a possible D gene is TRBD2 (6 bases). Germline assignment: CDR1 SGHAT and CDR2 FQNNGV. Trimming took 2 bases from V and 0 from J, leaving 8 bases between them. The CDR3 extends over 15 amino acids. CDR3 DNA sequence: TGTGCCAGCAGCTTACGGGGGAGCTCCTACAATGAGCAGTTCTTC. This encodes CASSLRGSSYNEQFF.

This clone was detected only once. CDR3 sequence (DNA): TGTGCCAGCAGGGACAGACCCCTGGACAATGAGCAGTTCTTC. It yields the protein CASRDRPLDNEQFF. This chain connects TRBV27 to TRBJ2-1; D is possibly TRBD1 (6 bases). CDR3 length equals 14 residues. CDR1 is MNHEY, CDR2 SMNVEV, per germline (reference sequence). V shed 6 bases and J shed 5 bases, with 14 bases lying between them.